The 12 T cell receptor beta chains listed next were all sequenced from one sample in a study of healthy donors' naive CD4 and CD8 T cells. Each TCR library used 400 to 600 ng of total RNA and a linear amplification protocol. TCRdb re-analysed the reads in MiXCR, keeping a single row per CDR3 protein. The table lists approximately 180,000 distinct CDR3 sequences, over 60% of them singletons. Sequenced: naive CD4+ and CD8+ T cells sorted from blood, pooled from several donors. These receptors came from a pool of human donors in good health; the sample pools cells from several healthy donors.

This clonotype showed up just once. V gene TRBV12-3 or TRBV12-4 combines with J gene TRBJ1-1; D gene ambiguous. V lost 5 bases and J 4 bases, leaving 14 bases between the germline ends. This CDR3 region has 14 residues. The CDR3 spells CASSPTLGPTEAFF. Written as DNA, the CDR3 is TGTGCCAGCAGTCCAACTCTAGGCCCCACTGAAGCTTTCTTT.

The chain is built from TRBV5-1 and TRBJ2-3; no firm D call. V dropped 4 bases and J dropped 2 bases, with 14 bases sitting between them. The CDR3 covers 15 residues. The germline V gene encodes CDR1 SGHRS and CDR2 YFSETQ. The CDR3 DNA follows: TGCGCCAGCAGCGCCTACAGAGCCGACACAGATACGCAGTATTTT. It codes for CASSAYRADTDTQYF. The complete variable domain, with remaining parts taken from reference TRBV5-1 and TRBJ2-3, reads KAGVTQTPRYLIKTRGQQVTLSCSPISGHRSVSWYQQTPGQGLQFLFEYFSETQRNKGNFPGRFSGRQFSNSRSEMNVSTLELGDSALYLCASSAYRADTDTQYFGPGTRLTVL.

This clonotype was observed a single time. The germline gene is not matched at one end of the junction; a read error may be the cause. The CDR3 DNA reads TGTGCAACCAGGGCAGGGGCGGAATCTGGAAACACCATATATTTT. It encodes CATRAGAESGNTIYF. The chain recombines TRBV15 with TRBJ1-3; the D gene is possibly TRBD1 (6 bases). The CDR3 extends over 15 amino acids. Per the germline V gene, CDR1 is LNHNV and CDR2 is YYDKDF (reference sequence).

This chain connects TRBV19 to TRBJ1-2, with D unclear. Trimming took off 3 bases at V and 0 bases at J, with 11 bases between the two ends. The CDR3 consists of 15 residues. Germline V CDR1 and CDR2: LNHDA, SQIVND (reference sequence). CDR3 nucleotides: TGTGCCAGTAGTATTTGGACGGGGACTAACTATGGCTACACCTTC. This translates into CASSIWTGTNYGYTF.

The rearrangement uses TRBV2 and TRBJ2-7; no reliable D call. This CDR3 is built from 13 residues. V was cut by 3 bases and J by 0 bases, with 6 bases left in between. Per the germline V gene, CDR1 is SNHLY and CDR2 is FYNNEI. Written as DNA, the CDR3 is TGTGCCAGCAGTGACCTTAACTCCTACGAGCAGTACTTC. Protein sequence: CASSDLNSYEQYF.

This clonotype was counted a few times. V and J are TRBV6-5 and TRBJ2-3; no clear D. Germline values: CDR1 MNHEY, CDR2 SVGAGI. The germline V and J ends were trimmed by 5 bases and 5 bases, with 11 bases remaining between them. This CDR3 comprises 13 residues. The CDR3 bases are TGTGCCAGCAGTAGAATAGCAGAAGATACGCAGTATTTT. The encoded protein is CASSRIAEDTQYF.

The rearrangement uses TRBV24-1 and TRBJ1-5; D remains unclear. Germline V CDR1 and CDR2: KGHDR, SFDVKD. Deletions cut 0 bases from V and 6 bases from J, with 14 bases between. There are 16 residues in the CDR3. The CDR3 sequence: CATSDLRDPVGQPQHF. Written as DNA, the CDR3 is TGTGCCACCAGTGATTTGAGGGATCCTGTAGGTCAGCCCCAGCATTTT.

The V and J genes are TRBV29-1 and TRBJ1-1; tentatively, D is TRBD1 (6 bases). This CDR3 has 12 residues. Germline V gene lookup returns CDR1 SQVTM and CDR2 ANQGSEA. V lost 6 bases and J 2 bases, leaving 10 bases between the germline ends. CDR3 sequence reads: CSVHRVNTEAFF. CDR3 nucleotides: TGCAGCGTCCACAGGGTTAACACTGAAGCTTTCTTT.

The gene calls are TRBV19 and TRBJ1-5; no firm D call. The CDR3 is made up of 15 amino acids. Trimming removed 3 bases at V and 1 base at J, with 10 bases between. Germline CDR1 LNHDA, CDR2 SQIVND (reference sequence). The CDR3 nucleotides are TGTGCCAGTAGTATTAGTCGGATGAGCAATCAGCCCCAGCATTTT. This codes for CASSISRMSNQPQHF. Using reference TRBV19 and TRBJ1-5 for the parts outside the CDR3, the full variable domain is DGGITQSPKYLFRKEGQNVTLSCEQNLNHDAMYWYRQDPGQGLRLIYYSQIVNDFQKGDIAEGYSVSREKKESFPLTVTSAQKNPTAFYLCASSISRMSNQPQHFGDGTRLSIL.

This clonotype was recorded only once. This sequence joins TRBV20-1 and TRBJ2-7; D may be TRBD2 (7 bases). V was cut by 4 bases and J by 0 bases, with 13 bases left in between. The CDR3 loop spans 14 amino acids. Germline V gene sequence: CDR1 DFQATT, CDR2 SNEGSKA (reference sequence). The DNA of the CDR3 is TGCAGTGCTACCGGCGGGGGCAGCTCCTACGAGCAGTACTTC. Translation: CSATGGGSSYEQYF.

The rearrangement uses TRBV19 and TRBJ1-1; D might be TRBD1 (5 bases). Germline-derived CDR1 and CDR2 are LNHDA and SQIVND (reference sequence). The CDR3 loop spans 13 amino acids. Trimming left V 7 bases short and J 6 bases short, with 15 bases between. The CDR3 sequence is CASNWRQGAEAFF. In DNA, the CDR3 is TGTGCCAGTAATTGGAGGCAGGGCGCTGAAGCTTTCTTT.

This chain connects TRBV5-5 to TRBJ1-4; 10 nucleotides agree with TRBD1. The V segment lost 2 bases and the J segment 2 bases; nucleotides outside the gene matches: 3. The CDR3 contains 16 residues. Germline CDR1 reads SGHKS; CDR2 reads YYEKEE (reference sequence). This CDR3 is CASSFRQGATNEKLFF. In nucleotides, the CDR3 is TGTGCCAGCAGCTTCCGACAGGGGGCGACTAATGAAAAACTGTTTTTT.